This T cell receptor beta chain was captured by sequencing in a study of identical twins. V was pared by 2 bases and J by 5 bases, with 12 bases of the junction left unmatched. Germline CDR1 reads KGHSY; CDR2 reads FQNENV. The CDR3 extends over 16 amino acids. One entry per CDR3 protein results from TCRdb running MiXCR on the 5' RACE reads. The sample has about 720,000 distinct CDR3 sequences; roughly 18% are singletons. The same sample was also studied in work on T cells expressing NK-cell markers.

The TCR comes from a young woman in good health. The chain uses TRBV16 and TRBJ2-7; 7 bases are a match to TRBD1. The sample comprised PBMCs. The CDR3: CASSQQTGSGTDEQYF. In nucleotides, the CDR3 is TGTGCCAGCAGCCAACAAACGGGGTCGGGGACAGACGAGCAGTACTTC.